This TCR beta chain was retrieved from a study of T cell responses to AZD1222 COVID-19 vaccine. The method was immunoSEQ multiplex PCR; TCRdb's version includes in-frame clones alone and lacks a portion of them. The sample contains roughly 110,000 clones, around nine tenths of which appear only once. CDR1 is MNHEY and CDR2 is SVGAGI in the germline V gene. The CDR3 contains 13 residues. V was clipped by 4 bases and J by 4 bases, with 10 bases between them. Study-wide points: Clonal diversity was possibly underestimated, and the donors were mostly white British, with more females.

As for this clone: Its antigen remains unidentified.

The clonotype was recovered from an adult who received the AZD1222 COVID-19 vaccine. The V and J genes are TRBV6-5 and TRBJ1-2; D may be TRBD1 (5 bases). The starting material was peripheral blood, obtained 28 days after the second AZD1222 dose. This CDR3 is CASSLTVLYGYTF. CDR3 nucleotides: TGTGCCAGCAGTTTGACAGTCCTCTATGGCTACACCTTC.